This T cell receptor (beta chain) was observed in a study of blood T cell repertoires in COVID-19. Looking at the study overall: Researchers got acute and convalescent COVID-19 samples from the United States, Italy and Spain. T cells, B-cell-depleted T cells, or PBMCs supplied cDNA or gDNA.

Original handling: Amplification of reference gene primers provided the estimated nucleated cell counts. Clones were read by immunoSEQ multiplex PCR, and TCRdb kept only the in-frame ones, dropping some. V and J calls and clone size are given by that table; D and trimming were obtained from the DNA. Of tens of thousands of clones in the sample, about 90% were seen once. This clone has a handful of counts. Germline lookup yields CDR1 SEHNR and CDR2 FQNEAQ (reference sequence). V was clipped by 5 bases and J by 5 bases, with 9 bases between them. The CDR3 spans 13 residues. The rearrangement joins TRBV7-9 to TRBJ1-4, with no clear D. The source of this sequence is a human donor with active COVID-19. The donor label of this sample is uncertain. Input material: peripheral blood. In DNA form, the CDR3 reads TGTGCCAGCAGCATTCCGGGGAATGAAAAACTGTTTTTT. This encodes CASSIPGNEKLFF.